A single sample is the source of the 30 T cell receptor beta chains below, sequenced in a study of naive CD8 T cells in extremely preterm neonates. The protocol was immunoSEQ multiplex PCR, while the TCRdb copy is restricted to in-frame clones and leaves out a portion. The sample consists of about 5,100 clones, 95% to 98% of them appearing once. Sequencing was performed on naive CD8+ T cells from blood. All receptors derive from a human donor in good health.

V usage is TRBV27 and J usage is TRBJ2-1, with D perhaps TRBD2 (6 bases). Germline CDR1 reads MNHEY; CDR2 reads SMNVEV (reference sequence). V lost 5 bases to trimming and J lost 0 bases, with 17 bases between them. This CDR3 has 17 residues. CDR3 sequence reads: CASSPPHSGPSYNEQFF. In nucleotides, the CDR3 is TGTGCCAGCAGTCCCCCCCATAGCGGCCCCTCCTACAATGAGCAGTTCTTC.

DNA for the CDR3: TGTGCCAGCAGCTTCCCAGGGGCTGTGGTCAATCAGCCCCAGCATTTT. It codes for CASSFPGAVVNQPQHF. This chain connects TRBV5-8 to TRBJ1-5, with TRBD1 as a possible D gene (6 bases). Germline loops: CDR1 SGHTS, CDR2 YDEGEE. The CDR3 is 16 amino acids. V shed 2 bases and J shed 3 bases, with 15 bases lying between them.

This sequence joins TRBV4-1 and TRBJ2-7; D possibly corresponds to TRBD2 (6 bases). V was clipped by 3 bases and J by 7 bases, with 16 bases between them. CDR1 is MGHRA, CDR2 YSYEKL, per germline. This CDR3 is 14 amino acids long. CDR3 residues: CASSHEGGAGEQYF. The CDR3 DNA follows: TGCGCCAGCAGCCATGAGGGAGGCGCTGGAGAGCAGTACTTC.

V usage is TRBV28 and J usage is TRBJ2-7, with 12 bases fitting TRBD2. The CDR3 is 15 residues long. After removal of 2 bases from V and 2 bases from J, the junction contained 1 base not matched to a gene. Germline-derived CDR1 and CDR2 are MDHEN and SYDVKM. CDR3 coding DNA: TGTGCCAGCAGTTTAAGGACTAGCGGGACCTACGAGCAGTACTTC. Translating gives CASSLRTSGTYEQYF.

Details on this clone: Other nucleotide sequences from this sample produce the same CDR3. This CDR3 reads CASSPRRERGYQETQYF. The CDR3 nucleotides read TGTGCCAGCAGCCCCCGCCGGGAGCGGGGGTACCAAGAGACCCAGTACTTC. This chain links TRBV5-4 with TRBJ2-5, with 8 bases identical to TRBD2. Trimming took 4 bases from V and 0 from J; bases not matched to a gene: 11. The CDR3 is 17 amino acids. Germline CDR1 SGHNT, CDR2 YYREEE (reference sequence).

The chain joins TRBV7-2 to TRBJ2-7, with D tentatively TRBD2 (6 bases). CDR3 length equals 15 residues. Germline V gene lookup returns CDR1 SGHTA and CDR2 FQGNSA. Deletions cut 2 bases from V and 2 bases from J, with 13 bases between. Here the CDR3 reads CASSLYLGEAYEQYF. DNA of the CDR3: TGTGCCAGCAGCTTATATTTGGGGGAGGCCTACGAGCAGTACTTC.

The CDR3 DNA reads TGTGCCTGGAGGCACAACCCTGGACTAGCGGGAGGGTTAAAACACTACGAGCAGTACTTC. Its protein is CAWRHNPGLAGGLKHYEQYF. The rearrangement links TRBV30 to TRBJ2-7; 15 bases align to TRBD2. Germline V lookup: CDR1 GTSNPN, CDR2 SVGIG (reference sequence). After removal of 3 bases from V and 3 bases from J, the junction contained 18 bases not matched to a gene. The CDR3 spans 20 residues.

CDR3 coding DNA: TGTGCCAGCAGCTTAGCGGACAGGAATAAGGGTGGCTACACCTTC. It is translated as CASSLADRNKGGYTF. V is TRBV7-6 and J is TRBJ1-2; 7 bases map to TRBD1. Germline V gene sequence: CDR1 SGHVS, CDR2 FNYEAQ. This CDR3 has 15 residues. V lost 0 bases and J lost 7; bases outside the gene matches: 8.

The chain employs TRBV29-1 and TRBJ1-2; D is unresolved. Per germline, CDR1 SQVTM and CDR2 ANQGSEA. This CDR3 comprises 12 residues. The germline V and J ends were trimmed by 0 bases and 3 bases, with 5 bases remaining between them. DNA for the CDR3: TGCAGCGTTGAAGAAAGCTACTATGGCTACACCTTC. Translation: CSVEESYYGYTF.

This rearrangement joins TRBV27 to TRBJ2-1; 11 nucleotides line up with TRBD1. CDR1 and CDR2 from the germline V gene are MNHEY and SMNVEV (reference sequence). The CDR3 contains 14 residues. Losses at the gene ends were 8 bases for V and 6 bases for J; bases not matched to a gene: 6. The CDR3 sequence: CASDTGTGGNEQFF. CDR3 bases: TGTGCCAGCGACACCGGGACAGGGGGCAATGAGCAGTTCTTC.

The genes are TRBV2 and TRBJ2-1; possibly TRBD2 for D (6 bases). Germline CDR1 is SNHLY and CDR2 is FYNNEI. The CDR3 length is 16 residues. The V gene lost 6 bases and the J gene lost 0 bases, with 15 bases spanning the gap. The CDR3 nucleotides are TGTGCCAGCAGCTTCACTAGCTTGAGCTCCTACAATGAGCAGTTCTTC. Its protein is CASSFTSLSSYNEQFF. Together with reference TRBV2 and TRBJ2-1, the CDR3 gives the full variable domain: EPEVTQTPSHQVTQMGQEVILRCVPISNHLYFYWYRQILGQKVEFLVSFYNNEISEKSEIFDDQFSVERPDGSNFTLKIRSTKLEDSAMYFCASSFTSLSSYNEQFFGPGTRLTVL.

The chain combines TRBV2 with TRBJ2-7; maybe TRBD2 (6 bases). Germline V CDR1 and CDR2: SNHLY, FYNNEI. Trimming removed 7 bases at V and 5 bases at J, with 15 bases between. The CDR3 is 13 residues long. CDR3 bases: TGTGCCAGCATGGAGGGTCCCCAAGACGAGCAGTACTTC. It translates to CASMEGPQDEQYF.

The chain couples TRBV4-1 to TRBJ1-1, with D hard to call. CDR3 length: 16 residues. With 4 bases removed from V and 1 base from J, the gap between germline ends came to 16 bases. CDR1 and CDR2 from the germline V gene are MGHRA and YSYEKL. Written as DNA, the CDR3 is TGCGCCAGCAGCCCCCGGGAGGCAGAAACGAACACTGAAGCTTTCTTT. Translation: CASSPREAETNTEAFF.

This clone was detected only a few times. The chain carries TRBV12-2 and TRBJ2-7; the table calls TRBD1, which could not be checked here. TRBV12-2 is designated a pseudogene. The CDR3 extends over 15 amino acids. The CDR3 DNA reads as TGTGCAAGTCGCCTCCCGGGACAGGGGGACTACGAGCAGTACTTC. This codes for CASRLPGQGDYEQYF.

The genes are TRBV5-4 and TRBJ2-7; 9 bases map to TRBD1. Germline CDR1 reads SGHNT; CDR2 reads YYREEE (reference sequence). V gave up 4 bases and J gave up 2 bases; unmatched junction bases: 7. CDR3 length: 15 residues. The CDR3 nucleotides are TGTGCCAGCAGCCTGGGGACAGGGACGACCTACGAGCAGTACTTC. Its translation is CASSLGTGTTYEQYF.

This chain uses TRBV27 with TRBJ2-2; no clear D. Trimming cost V 2 bases and J 7 bases, with 8 bases left between them. From germline, CDR1 is MNHEY and CDR2 SMNVEV (reference sequence). The CDR3 runs 13 residues. The CDR3 DNA follows: TGTGCCAGCAGTTTAGTAGTCGGCGGGGAGCTGTTTTTT. Its translation: CASSLVVGGELFF.

The CDR3 spells CAISPGGTSVHNEQFF. Here the CDR3 DNA reads TGTGCCATCAGTCCTGGCGGGACTAGCGTTCACAATGAGCAGTTCTTC. The chain carries TRBV10-3 and TRBJ2-1, with 10 bases lining up with TRBD2. Germline-derived CDR1 and CDR2 are ENHRY and SYGVKD. Trimming cost V 5 bases and J 5 bases; bases outside gene matches: 9. The CDR3 is 16 residues long.

The V gene is TRBV7-8, the J gene TRBJ2-1; maybe TRBD1 (6 bases). Per the germline V gene, CDR1 is SGHVS and CDR2 is FQNEAQ. V was shortened by 2 bases and J by 2 bases, with 10 bases between the two germline ends. The CDR3 is made up of 15 amino acids. CDR3 DNA: TGTGCCAGCAGCTTAAAGGGGGTCCCCTACAATGAGCAGTTCTTC. Protein: CASSLKGVPYNEQFF. Using reference TRBV7-8 and TRBJ2-1 for the parts outside the CDR3, the full variable domain is GAGVSQSPRYKVAKRGQDVALRCDPISGHVSLFWYQQALGQGPEFLTYFQNEAQLDKSGLPSDRFFAERPEGSVSTLKIQRTQQEDSAVYLCASSLKGVPYNEQFFGPGTRLTVL.

V usage is TRBV5-5 and J usage is TRBJ2-1; possibly TRBD2 for D (6 bases). Deletions cut 4 bases from V and 0 bases from J, with 14 bases between. CDR3 length: 16 residues. The V gene's germline CDR1 is SGHKS and CDR2 YYEKEE (reference sequence). The CDR3 spells CASSPPDGSSYNEQFF. CDR3 DNA sequence: TGTGCCAGCAGCCCCCCGGACGGGAGCTCCTACAATGAGCAGTTCTTC.

The genes are TRBV6-6 and TRBJ2-3; maybe TRBD1 (5 bases). The CDR3 spans 14 residues. V lost 2 bases, J lost 3 bases, and 9 bases lay in between. Germline values: CDR1 MNHNY, CDR2 SVGAGI (reference sequence). CDR3 in amino acids: CASSYGAGTDTQYF. In DNA, the CDR3 is TGTGCCAGCAGTTACGGGGCTGGGACAGATACGCAGTATTTT.

The rearrangement joins TRBV4-3 to TRBJ2-1, with TRBD2 matching over 9 bases. Germline lookup yields CDR1 LGHNA and CDR2 YSLEER. This CDR3 is built from 16 residues. With 4 bases clipped from V and 5 bases from J, the junction kept 9 bases outside the gene matches. DNA for the CDR3: TGCGCCAGCAGCCCCCGAGGTAGCGGGAGAGACAATGAGCAGTTCTTC. It encodes CASSPRGSGRDNEQFF.

CDR3 sequence: CASSKEGTGELFF. The DNA of the CDR3 is TGTGCCAGCAGCAAGGAGGGTACCGGGGAGCTGTTTTTT. The chain has TRBV7-9 and TRBJ2-2, with a weak D call TRBD2 (6 bases). Germline V gives CDR1 SEHNR, CDR2 FQNEAQ (reference sequence). The CDR3 runs to 13 residues. Trimming removed 5 bases at V and 5 bases at J, with 9 bases between.

The chain recombines TRBV27 with TRBJ2-3; 10 nucleotides agree with TRBD2. Unmatched junction bases numbered 2, after V lost 2 bases and J lost 0 bases. The CDR3 runs to 16 residues. Germline V gene lookup returns CDR1 MNHEY and CDR2 SMNVEV (reference sequence). The CDR3 region is CASSLATSGSTDTQYF. The CDR3 region has the DNA TGTGCCAGCAGTTTAGCGACTAGCGGGAGCACAGATACGCAGTATTTT.

The chain combines TRBV27 with TRBJ2-1; weak D call: TRBD2 (5 bases). Trimming shortened V by 1 base and J by 0 bases, and 16 bases separated the two germline ends. CDR3 length equals 18 residues. Per germline, CDR1 MNHEY and CDR2 SMNVEV (reference sequence). The CDR3 bases are TGTGCCAGCAGTTTATATTCGGAGCGGCTCTACTCCTACAATGAGCAGTTCTTC. Translating it yields CASSLYSERLYSYNEQFF.

The rearrangement uses TRBV29-1 and TRBJ2-5, with TRBD1 matching 7 bases. Germline V lookup: CDR1 SQVTM, CDR2 ANQGSEA. This CDR3 has 14 amino acids. V lost 3 bases and J lost 0; bases outside the gene matches: 4. The DNA of the CDR3 is TGCAGCGTTGACGGGACAGATTACCAAGAGACCCAGTACTTC. This translates into CSVDGTDYQETQYF. The full variable domain, completed using reference TRBV29-1 and TRBJ2-5, is SAVISQKPSRDICQRGTSLTIQCQVDSQVTMMFWYRQQPGQSLTLIATANQGSEATYESGFVIDKFPISRPNLTFSTLTVSNMSPEDSSIYLCSVDGTDYQETQYFGPGTRLLVL.

The rearrangement links TRBV4-3 to TRBJ1-3; D gene ambiguous. V dropped 0 bases and J dropped 4 bases, with 10 bases sitting between them. The CDR3 totals 15 residues. CDR1 and CDR2 (germline): LGHNA, YSLEER. The CDR3 loop is CASSQDRQAGNTIYF. CDR3 coding DNA: TGCGCCAGCAGCCAAGACAGGCAGGCCGGAAACACCATATATTTT.

This chain uses TRBV27 with TRBJ2-7; TRBD2 aligns across 7 bases. The CDR3 runs 13 residues. The germline CDR1 and CDR2 sequences are MNHEY and SMNVEV (reference sequence). V trimming: 8 bases; J trimming: 6 bases; junction bases outside the gene matches: 10. The CDR3 is CASGFMGGREQYF. The CDR3, as DNA: TGTGCCAGCGGGTTTATGGGAGGGCGCGAGCAGTACTTC.

The CDR3 protein is CSAIRGNIQYF. The CDR3 bases are TGCAGTGCTATCCGAGGAAACATTCAGTACTTC. V gene TRBV20-1 combines with J gene TRBJ2-4; D is unclear. The V and J ends lost 4 bases and 6 bases respectively, with 7 bases between them. The CDR3 has 11 residues. The V gene's germline CDR1 is DFQATT and CDR2 SNEGSKA (reference sequence).

The chain uses TRBV7-9 and TRBJ1-2; D might be TRBD1 (6 bases). Germline loops: CDR1 SEHNR, CDR2 FQNEAQ (reference sequence). The CDR3 covers 14 residues. The V end lost 4 bases, the J end lost 3 bases, and 12 bases lay between the germline ends. CDR3 residues: CASSSGDTYYGYTF. CDR3 in DNA: TGTGCCAGCAGCTCCGGGGACACTTACTATGGCTACACCTTC.

The chain employs TRBV27 and TRBJ1-5; D gene ambiguous. V lost 2 bases to trimming and J lost 7 bases, with 9 bases between them. This CDR3 comprises 13 residues. The germline V gene has CDR1 MNHEY and CDR2 SMNVEV (reference sequence). This CDR3 reads CASSLSFSQPQHF. The CDR3 nucleotides read TGTGCCAGCAGTTTAAGCTTTTCCCAGCCCCAGCATTTT.